What follows are 6 T cell receptor beta chains derived from one specimen sequenced in a study of PD-1 blockade in mismatch repair-deficient tumors (dated by TCRdb to about 2017). Receptor libraries were prepared by the immunoSEQ multiplex PCR assay. The table was pulled from immuneACCESS by TCRdb, which kept in-frame rearrangements only. Such tables lose some clones; where checked, under half of the loss comes from unresolved V genes, and the rest has no known cause. This sample comprises just under 80,000 clones, about four fifths of them detected only once. The ten biggest clones cover around 5.5% of the sample. Here the sequenced sample was peripheral blood, taken 44 weeks after starting pembrolizumab. Every receptor here comes from an adult with mismatch repair-deficient cancer.

V usage is TRBV13 and J usage is TRBJ2-3, with 9 bases identical to TRBD2. With V trimmed by 3 bases and J by 3 bases, 4 bases remained unmatched. The CDR3 extends over 15 amino acids. From germline, CDR1 is PRHDT and CDR2 FYEKMQ (reference sequence). CDR3 loop: CASSFPSGRTDTQYF. In nucleotides, the CDR3 is TGTGCCAGCAGCTTCCCCAGCGGGAGGACAGATACGCAGTATTTT.

This clone was counted many times. The chain recombines TRBV19 with TRBJ2-7; 7 nucleotides match TRBD1. J was trimmed by 0 bases and V by 6 bases; bases with no gene match: 8. CDR1 is LNHDA, CDR2 SQIVND, per germline (reference sequence). The CDR3 loop spans 15 amino acids. CDR3 DNA sequence: TGTGCCAGTAGACTGAGGGACAGTGTCTCCTACGAGCAGTACTTC. It encodes CASRLRDSVSYEQYF.

The chain employs TRBV29-1 and TRBJ2-5; 7 bases are shared with TRBD2. The germline gives CDR1 SQVTM, CDR2 ANQGSEA. V lost 2 bases to trimming and J lost 5 bases; unmatched junction nucleotides: 2. The CDR3 extends over 12 amino acids. The CDR3 protein is CSVETAGETQYF. Here the CDR3 DNA reads TGCAGCGTTGAAACAGCGGGGGAGACCCAGTACTTC.

The chain joins TRBV10-3 to TRBJ2-7; 14 bases line up with TRBD2. The V gene end was trimmed by 8 bases and the J gene end by 12 bases; junction bases not matched to a gene: 12. From germline, CDR1 is ENHRY and CDR2 SYGVKD. This CDR3 region has 14 residues. CDR3 in amino acids: CAIGPGTSGRNPYF. The CDR3 DNA reads TGTGCCATCGGTCCCGGGACTAGCGGGAGAAATCCGTACTTC.

This clone was seen a handful of times. Other DNA sequences from this sample encode an identical CDR3 as well. The chain uses TRBV2 and TRBJ2-3; D remains ambiguous. Trimming shortened V by 5 bases and J by 3 bases, and 3 bases separated the two germline ends. Germline CDR1 SNHLY, CDR2 FYNNEI. The CDR3 is 11 residues long. The CDR3 coding sequence is TGTGCCAGCAGTCTTACAGATACGCAGTATTTT. This gives the protein CASSLTDTQYF.

V gene TRBV6-1 combines with J gene TRBJ2-5; tentatively, D is TRBD2 (6 bases). V was shortened by 4 bases and J by 1 base, with 10 bases between the two germline ends. From germline, CDR1 is MNHNS and CDR2 SASEGT. CDR3 length equals 14 residues. The CDR3 here is CASSGRRAQETQYF. The CDR3 DNA is TGTGCCAGCAGTGGCCGGAGGGCCCAAGAGACCCAGTACTTC.